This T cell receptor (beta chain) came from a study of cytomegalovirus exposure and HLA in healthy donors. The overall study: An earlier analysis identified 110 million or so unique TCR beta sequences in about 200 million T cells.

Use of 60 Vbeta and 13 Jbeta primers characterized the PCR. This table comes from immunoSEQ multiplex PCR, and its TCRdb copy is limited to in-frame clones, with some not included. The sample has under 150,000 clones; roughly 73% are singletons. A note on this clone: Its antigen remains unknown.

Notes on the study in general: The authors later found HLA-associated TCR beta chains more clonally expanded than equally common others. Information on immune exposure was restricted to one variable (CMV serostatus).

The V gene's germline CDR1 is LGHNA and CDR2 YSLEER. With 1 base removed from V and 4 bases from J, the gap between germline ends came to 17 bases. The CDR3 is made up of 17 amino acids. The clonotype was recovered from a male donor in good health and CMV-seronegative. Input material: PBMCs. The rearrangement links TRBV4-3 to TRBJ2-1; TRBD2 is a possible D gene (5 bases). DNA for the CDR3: TGCGCCAGCAGCCAAGGGGTCGCCGGGGAAATTTACAATGAGCAGTTCTTC. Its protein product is CASSQGVAGEIYNEQFF.